These 29 T cell receptor beta chains share one sample of origin, sequenced in a study of T cells after yellow fever vaccination. TCRdb reprocessed the 5' RACE reads via MiXCR and lists one record per CDR3 protein. Among about 300,000 distinct CDR3 sequences, approximately 10% were seen once, and the ten largest hold around 3.1%. Sequencing used CD4+ T cells sorted from PBMCs, obtained 5 days after the yellow fever booster vaccination. These receptors all stem from a man younger than 35 who received the YFV17D yellow fever vaccine.

This clonotype has more than one count but fewer than ten. The chain uses TRBV6-5 and TRBJ2-7; D possibly matches TRBD1 or TRBD2 (6 bases each). V was cut by 6 bases and J by 0 bases, with 15 bases left in between. The CDR3 spans 15 residues. The V gene's germline CDR1 is MNHEY and CDR2 SVGAGI. CDR3 in amino acids: CASSWGVQGSYEQYF. Written as DNA, the CDR3 is TGTGCCAGCAGCTGGGGGGTACAGGGCTCCTACGAGCAGTACTTC.

This rearrangement joins TRBV20-1 to TRBJ2-3; 8 bases match TRBD1. V shed 5 bases, J shed 7 bases, and the junction held 8 bases outside the gene matches. The CDR3 runs to 13 residues. CDR1 and CDR2 (germline): DFQATT, SNEGSKA (reference sequence). CDR3 in DNA: TGCAGTGCTCCAAACGACAGGGGCAATACGCAGTATTTT. This translates into CSAPNDRGNTQYF.

There are a few counts of this clonotype. The chain employs TRBV15 and TRBJ2-7, with a tentative D call TRBD1 (6 bases). This CDR3 has 12 amino acids. Germline V gene lookup returns CDR1 LNHNV and CDR2 YYDKDF (reference sequence). Trimming left V 8 bases short and J 6 bases short, with 14 bases between. The CDR3 sequence: CATGSRGGEQYV. The CDR3 nucleotides read TGTGCCACCGGGAGCAGGGGCGGCGAGCAGTACGTC.

This clonotype was found a few times. The chain is built from TRBV20-1 and TRBJ2-7; the match to TRBD1 covers 8 bases. V lost 4 bases to trimming and J lost 3 bases; unmatched junction nucleotides: 5. CDR1 DFQATT and CDR2 SNEGSKA come from the germline V gene (reference sequence). The CDR3 contains 13 residues. DNA for the CDR3: TGCAGTGCTAAGGACAGGGTTTTCTACGAGCAGTACTTC. Residues: CSAKDRVFYEQYF.

This clonotype was detected ten times or more. The chain recombines TRBV7-8 with TRBJ2-5; D might be TRBD2 (5 bases). The CDR3 loop spans 14 amino acids. The V end lost 4 bases, the J end lost 3 bases, and 12 bases lay between the germline ends. Per the germline V gene, CDR1 is SGHVS and CDR2 is FQNEAQ. The CDR3 here is CASSSVLREETQYF. DNA for the CDR3: TGTGCCAGCAGCTCCGTTTTGCGGGAAGAGACCCAGTACTTC.

Details on this clonotype: A single base separates this from a much larger clone, so it may be a read error. The CDR3 sequence: CASSSGQRNTEAFF. The CDR3 coding sequence is TGTGCCAGCAGTTCGGGACAGAGGAACACTGAAGCTTTCTTT. V and J are TRBV12-3 or TRBV12-4 and TRBJ1-1, with 7 bases lining up with TRBD1. Germline trimming cut 4 bases from V and 1 base from J; bases unmatched to any gene: 3. CDR3 size: 14 residues.

This clonotype was detected a few times. This chain uses TRBV20-1 with TRBJ2-7, with 11 positions matching TRBD2. This CDR3 has 13 residues. The V gene's germline CDR1 is DFQATT and CDR2 SNEGSKA (reference sequence). V was clipped by 6 bases and J by 7 bases; unmatched bases: 8. The CDR3 region has the DNA TGCAGTGCCATAGCGGGGGGGCCAGGAGAGCAGTACGTC. It translates to CSAIAGGPGEQYV.

In this sample, this clonotype turned up many times. The rearrangement links TRBV12-3 or TRBV12-4 to TRBJ2-7, with TRBD2 identical over 11 bases. V trimming: 6 bases; J trimming: 2 bases; junction bases outside the gene matches: 6. The CDR3 runs 15 residues. CDR3 in amino acids: CASSLTSGGPYEQYF. CDR3 nucleotide sequence: TGTGCCAGCAGCCTCACTAGCGGGGGTCCCTACGAGCAGTACTTC.

The chain couples TRBV7-3 to TRBJ1-1; the match to TRBD1 covers 8 bases. The germline V gene has CDR1 SGHTA and CDR2 FQGTGA. The CDR3 is 13 residues long. Trimming took 8 bases from V and 5 from J; bases not matched to a gene: 7. The CDR3 bases are TGTGCCAGCGCGACAGGGGTGGAGACTGAAGCTTTCTTT. The encoded protein is CASATGVETEAFF.

V and J are TRBV18 and TRBJ1-2, with 12 positions matching TRBD1. There are 15 residues in the CDR3. J lost 7 bases, V lost 6 bases, and 9 bases had no gene match. Germline V CDR1 and CDR2: KGHSH, LQKENI. DNA for the CDR3: TGTGCCAGCTCGTCTCTTGGGACAGGGGGCTTTGGCTACACCTTC. It is translated as CASSSLGTGGFGYTF.

A few counts support this clonotype. V and J are TRBV6-5 and TRBJ1-1; no reliable D call. CDR3 length: 15 residues. The germline V gene encodes CDR1 MNHEY and CDR2 SVGAGI. V lost 0 bases and J 5 bases, leaving 13 bases between the germline ends. The CDR3 sequence is CASSYSGGRATEAFF. CDR3 nucleotide sequence: TGTGCCAGCAGTTACTCAGGCGGGCGAGCGACTGAAGCTTTCTTT.

This clonotype was seen ten or more times. The rearrangement joins TRBV5-6 to TRBJ2-2; D is undetermined. This CDR3 spans 11 amino acids. Trimming removed 1 base at V and 6 bases at J, with 1 base between. Germline V CDR1 and CDR2: SGHDT, YYEEEE. The CDR3 spells CASSLPGELFF. CDR3 coding DNA: TGTGCCAGCAGCTTGCCCGGGGAGCTGTTTTTT.

This clonotype was observed a few times. The chain carries TRBV2 and TRBJ2-1; the match to TRBD1 covers 9 bases. The CDR3 extends over 15 amino acids. Trimming removed 6 bases from V and 9 bases from J; junction bases left unmatched: 12. Germline V gene data show CDR1 as SNHLY and CDR2 as FYNNEI. The CDR3 nucleotides read TGTGCCAGCAGCCGGACAGGGGCGGACGCCAGTGAGCAGTTCTTC. Translating it yields CASSRTGADASEQFF.

This chain connects TRBV30 to TRBJ1-4; the D gene is possibly TRBD1 (5 bases). The CDR3 runs to 14 residues. The ends were cut back, 0 bases at V and 5 bases at J, with 10 bases in the middle. Germline V gives CDR1 GTSNPN, CDR2 SVGIG (reference sequence). The CDR3 DNA sequence: TGTGCCTGGAGTGTGGGGGTTGCGAATGAAAAACTGTTTTTT. Protein sequence: CAWSVGVANEKLFF.

J is TRBJ2-3 and V is TRBV7-2; weak D call: TRBD2 (6 bases). Deletions cut 5 bases from V and 3 bases from J, with 12 bases between. The CDR3 runs to 14 residues. Germline loops: CDR1 SGHTA, CDR2 FQGNSA. The DNA for the CDR3 is TGTGCCAGCAGCCGTCGGAGGGTGACAGATACGCAGTATTTT. It specifies CASSRRRVTDTQYF.

About this clonotype itself: Being one base from a much bigger clone, this may be a read error. This rearrangement joins TRBV3-1 to TRBJ2-5; a weak D match, TRBD2 (5 bases). Germline V gives CDR1 LGHDT, CDR2 YNNKEL (reference sequence). The CDR3 is 14 residues long. As DNA, the CDR3 is TGTGCCGGCAGCCAAACCGGAACGGGGGAGACCCAGTACTTC. Translated, it gives CAGSQTGTGETQYF.

This clonotype was seen a handful of times. The V call is TRBV19, the J call TRBJ2-3; 7 bases align to TRBD2. Per the germline V gene, CDR1 is LNHDA and CDR2 is SQIVND (reference sequence). The CDR3 totals 12 residues. V lost 9 bases to trimming and J lost 6 bases; unmatched junction nucleotides: 6. The CDR3 DNA is TGTGCCAGCCGGGACTATGGGGATACGCAGTATTTT. Amino acids: CASRDYGDTQYF.

CDR3 loop: CASSPGQGRTEAFF. CDR3 sequence (DNA): TGCGCCAGCAGCCCAGGACAGGGAAGGACTGAAGCTTTCTTT. The chain is built from TRBV5-1 and TRBJ1-1; 8 nucleotides match TRBD1. CDR1 and CDR2 (germline): SGHRS, YFSETQ. V lost 4 bases to trimming and J lost 5 bases; unmatched junction nucleotides: 7. CDR3 size: 14 residues.

This clonotype was recorded at least ten times. The rearrangement joins TRBV12-3 or TRBV12-4 to TRBJ2-5; TRBD2 aligns across 10 bases. The V gene end was trimmed by 5 bases and the J gene end by 6 bases; junction bases not matched to a gene: 3. There are 13 residues in the CDR3. This CDR3 reads CASSPSGGQTQYF. The CDR3 DNA is TGTGCCAGCAGTCCTAGCGGGGGCCAGACCCAGTACTTC.

The rearrangement joins TRBV6-2 or TRBV6-3 to TRBJ1-6; 7 bases map to TRBD1. The germline V gene has CDR1 MNHEY and CDR2 SVGEGT. Unmatched junction bases numbered 11, after V lost 6 bases and J lost 3 bases. CDR3 length equals 17 residues. The CDR3 DNA sequence: TGTGCCAGCAGCCGCGGGAGCAGGGGGTTCTATAATTCACCCCTCCACTTT. This translates into CASSRGSRGFYNSPLHF.

This clonotype was seen only a few times. DNA for the CDR3: TGCAGTGCAACGCAACAGGGCAAGAGGAAAAAACTGTTTTTT. Encoded protein: CSATQQGKRKKLFF. This chain connects TRBV20-1 to TRBJ1-4, with a weak D call TRBD1 (6 bases). Germline CDR1 reads DFQATT; CDR2 reads SNEGSKA (reference sequence). V lost 6 bases and J lost 9, with 20 bases in between. This CDR3 spans 14 amino acids.

This clonotype was counted only a few times. The chain uses TRBV4-2 and TRBJ2-7, with D uncertain. V lost 1 base and J 0 bases, leaving 10 bases between the germline ends. CDR3 size: 15 residues. Looked up from germline, CDR1 is LGHNA and CDR2 is YNFKEQ. The CDR3 DNA follows: TGTGCCAGCAGCCAAGGGCAGGCCGCCTCCTACGAGCAGTACTTC. Encoded protein: CASSQGQAASYEQYF.

This clonotype was counted ten times or more. The chain joins TRBV12-3 or TRBV12-4 to TRBJ2-1; D is possibly TRBD1 or TRBD2 (5 bases each). The CDR3 is 14 residues long. The V gene lost 6 bases and the J gene lost 0 bases, with 9 bases spanning the gap. CDR3: CASSGTSSYNEQFF. The CDR3 bases are TGTGCCAGCAGCGGGACCAGCTCCTACAATGAGCAGTTCTTC.

This clonotype was detected only a few times. The chain recombines TRBV4-3 with TRBJ2-7, with D possibly matching TRBD1 (5 bases). CDR1 is LGHNA and CDR2 is YSLEER in the germline V gene. V was shortened by 4 bases and J by 3 bases, with 16 bases between the two germline ends. This CDR3 comprises 15 residues. The CDR3 DNA follows: TGCGCCAGCAGCCCGGGTACCGGCAGGGACTACGAGCAGTACTTC. Amino acid sequence: CASSPGTGRDYEQYF.

The chain couples TRBV25-1 to TRBJ1-4, with 7 bases lining up with TRBD1. CDR1 and CDR2 (germline): MGHDK, SYGVNS. The CDR3 totals 14 residues. With 3 bases clipped from V and 7 bases from J, the junction kept 5 bases outside the gene matches. The CDR3 nucleotides read TGTGCCAGCAGTGAGCGAACAGGGGTTGAAAAACTGTTTTTT. It yields the protein CASSERTGVEKLFF. Combining the CDR3 with reference TRBV25-1 and TRBJ1-4 gives the whole variable domain EADIYQTPRYLVIGTGKKITLECSQTMGHDKMYWYQQDPGMELHLIHYSYGVNSTEKGDLSSESTVSRIRTEHFPLTLESARPSHTSQYLCASSERTGVEKLFFGSGTQLSVL.

The V call is TRBV4-2, the J call TRBJ2-1; 7 bases align to TRBD2. Trimming took 0 bases from V and 4 from J; bases not matched to a gene: 6. This CDR3 region has 16 residues. Germline values: CDR1 LGHNA, CDR2 YNFKEQ. The chain's CDR3 is CASSQDGRGAYNEQFF. In nucleotides, the CDR3 is TGTGCCAGCAGCCAAGATGGGAGGGGAGCGTACAATGAGCAGTTCTTC.

This clonotype was recorded at least ten times. The rearrangement uses TRBV7-2 and TRBJ1-1; D remains ambiguous. This CDR3 spans 13 amino acids. The germline gives CDR1 SGHTA, CDR2 FQGNSA. V was cut by 6 bases and J by 1 base, with 9 bases left in between. CDR3 sequence (DNA): TGTGCCAGCAGTAGTGACGGGAACACTGAAGCTTTCTTT. It is translated as CASSSDGNTEAFF.

This clonotype was counted only a few times. The chain combines TRBV5-4 with TRBJ1-4; weak D call: TRBD1 (5 bases). CDR1 and CDR2 from the germline V gene are SGHNT and YYREEE (reference sequence). The ends were cut back, 4 bases at V and 0 bases at J, with 13 bases in the middle. This CDR3 is 16 amino acids long. The DNA for the CDR3 is TGTGCCAGCAGCCCGGGACGGTTCGCAACTAATGAAAAACTGTTTTTT. Translating it yields CASSPGRFATNEKLFF.

This clonotype was found a few times. The chain carries TRBV12-3 or TRBV12-4 and TRBJ2-3; D remains unclear. This CDR3 spans 16 amino acids. Trimming shortened V by 2 bases and J by 5 bases, and 17 bases separated the two germline ends. The CDR3: CASSLFTGVLGDTQYF. The CDR3 nucleotides read TGTGCCAGCAGTTTATTTACTGGGGTCTTAGGAGATACGCAGTATTTT.